A single sample gave rise to the 32 T cell receptor beta chains below, sequenced in a study of Ad26.COV2.S vaccination and SARS-CoV-2 variants. Treatment denoted: about 20 received Ad26.COV2.S at low or high dose, single or two shots; about 5 received placebo; per-sample allocation not given. Collection of the samples took place on day 63 after the first injection of vaccine or placebo. Clones were sequenced by immunoSEQ multiplex PCR, and TCRdb holds only the in-frame ones, with some missing. The sample yields roughly 400,000 clones, about 92% seen once. This sample comprised peripheral blood, obtained in a trial of Ad26.COV2.S vaccine versus placebo. The receptors here all came from a person aged 18-65 years who received the Ad26.COV2.S COVID-19 vaccine or a placebo.

This chain uses TRBV5-1 with TRBJ1-6; no clear D. This CDR3 has 15 residues. CDR1 and CDR2 from the germline V gene are SGHRS and YFSETQ. V lost 0 bases, J lost 0 bases, and 4 bases lay in between. CDR3 sequence: CASSLDGSYNSPLHF. The CDR3 DNA sequence: TGCGCCAGCAGCTTGGATGGCTCCTATAATTCACCCCTCCACTTT.

The chain joins TRBV18 to TRBJ1-3, with 8 bases aligning to TRBD1. Germline CDR1 and CDR2: KGHSH and LQKENI. This CDR3 spans 16 amino acids. V lost 0 bases and J lost 1; bases outside the gene matches: 2. The CDR3 loop is CASSPPRGLSGNTIYF. CDR3 sequence (DNA): TGTGCCAGCTCACCACCCAGGGGGCTTTCTGGAAACACCATATATTTT.

The chain uses TRBV16 and TRBJ1-1; 7 nucleotides match TRBD1. Per germline, CDR1 KGHSY and CDR2 FQNENV. The ends lost 1 base at V and 0 bases at J; junction bases unmatched: 5. There are 16 residues in the CDR3. This CDR3 is CASSQLAGTVNTEAFF. CDR3 nucleotide sequence: TGTGCCAGCAGCCAATTAGCCGGGACAGTGAACACTGAAGCTTTCTTT.

The rearrangement joins TRBV15 to TRBJ1-3; no clear D. This CDR3 has 14 amino acids. Germline V CDR1 and CDR2: LNHNV, YYDKDF (reference sequence). Trimming pared 9 bases from V and 2 bases from J, leaving 14 bases between. As DNA, the CDR3 is TGTGCCACTCAGGCATGGGCGGCTGGAAACACCATATATTTT. It is translated as CATQAWAAGNTIYF.

This rearrangement joins TRBV5-8 to TRBJ2-2; D ambiguous. The germline CDR1 and CDR2 sequences are SGHTS and YDEGEE. V lost 2 bases and J lost 4, with 15 bases in between. CDR3 length equals 16 residues. CDR3 nucleotides: TGTGCCAGCAGCTTCATAGGGTCTGGTGGCACCGGGGAGCTGTTTTTT. It translates to CASSFIGSGGTGELFF. The entire variable domain, with the rest obtained from reference TRBV5-8 and TRBJ2-2, is as follows: EAGVTQSPTHLIKTRGQQATLRCSPISGHTSVYWYQQALGLGLQFLLWYDEGEERNRGNFPPRFSGRQFPNYSSELNVNALELEDSALYLCASSFIGSGGTGELFFGEGSRLTVL.

This sequence joins TRBV12-3 or TRBV12-4 and TRBJ1-5, with a weak D call TRBD1 (5 bases). The CDR3 has 13 amino acids. The V gene lost 5 bases and the J gene lost 7 bases, with 12 bases spanning the gap. CDR3 residues: CASSLEGWQPQHF. CDR3 bases: TGTGCCAGCAGTCTCGAGGGGTGGCAGCCCCAGCATTTT.

J is TRBJ2-1 and V is TRBV15; TRBD1 aligns across 7 bases. V gave up 2 bases and J gave up 2 bases; unmatched junction bases: 3. This CDR3 region has 15 residues. CDR1 is LNHNV and CDR2 is YYDKDF in the germline V gene (reference sequence). DNA of the CDR3: TGTGCCACCAGCAGACCAGGGGGTGCCTACAATGAGCAGTTCTTC. This encodes CATSRPGGAYNEQFF.

The chain combines TRBV18 with TRBJ2-7; weak D call: TRBD2 (5 bases). The CDR3 runs 12 residues. CDR1 and CDR2 from the germline V gene are KGHSH and LQKENI. V gave up 2 bases and J gave up 5 bases, with 7 bases separating them. In DNA, the CDR3 is TGTGCCAGCTCACCATTCGGGGACGAGCAGTACTTC. Its translation: CASSPFGDEQYF.

V and J are TRBV7-2 and TRBJ2-5; D is undetermined. The CDR3 totals 13 residues. Germline V gene sequence: CDR1 SGHTA, CDR2 FQGNSA. V lost 7 bases and J 2 bases, leaving 11 bases between the germline ends. The CDR3 sequence: CASTRTVQETQYF. Here the CDR3 DNA reads TGTGCCAGCACCCGGACCGTTCAAGAGACCCAGTACTTC.

V gene TRBV4-1 combines with J gene TRBJ1-5; D is unresolved. The germline gives CDR1 MGHRA, CDR2 YSYEKL. This CDR3 is built from 15 residues. Trimming cost V 8 bases and J 0 bases, with 14 bases left between them. CDR3 sequence: CASRLGPRSNQPQHF. CDR3 DNA sequence: TGCGCCAGCCGTCTAGGTCCTCGTAGCAATCAGCCCCAGCATTTT.

The J gene is TRBJ2-1, the V gene TRBV4-3; unclear D gene. V lost 1 base, J lost 3 bases, and 4 bases lay in between. The CDR3 sequence is 13 residues long. In germline, CDR1 is LGHNA, CDR2 YSLEER. CDR3 loop: CASSQARYNEQFF. CDR3 sequence (DNA): TGCGCCAGCAGCCAAGCCCGCTACAATGAGCAGTTCTTC.

This chain joins TRBV2 and TRBJ1-5; 9 nucleotides line up with TRBD1. With 2 bases clipped from V and 4 bases from J, the junction kept 6 bases outside the gene matches. The CDR3 contains 16 residues. Germline V gene lookup returns CDR1 SNHLY and CDR2 FYNNEI. CDR3 residues: CASSELSGQGNQPQHF. DNA of the CDR3: TGTGCCAGCAGTGAACTATCGGGACAGGGAAATCAGCCCCAGCATTTT.

The rearrangement joins TRBV7-2 to TRBJ1-2; TRBD1 aligns across 7 bases. Germline V lookup: CDR1 SGHTA, CDR2 FQGNSA. V was clipped by 2 bases and J by 8 bases; unmatched bases: 8. The CDR3 covers 14 residues. CDR3: CASSLTRQGEGYTF. CDR3 nucleotide sequence: TGTGCCAGCAGCTTAACGAGACAGGGTGAGGGCTACACCTTC.

As to this clone: Within the sample, other DNA sequences also encode this same CDR3. In DNA form, the CDR3 reads TGTGCCAGCAGCGTAGGGACAGGGGCCTACGAGCAGTACTTC. This translates into CASSVGTGAYEQYF. The chain employs TRBV9 and TRBJ2-7; TRBD1 aligns across 9 bases. Germline CDR1 SGDLS, CDR2 YYNGEE. J was trimmed by 2 bases and V by 0 bases; bases with no gene match: 0. The CDR3 is 14 residues long.

The rearrangement joins TRBV7-9 to TRBJ2-3, with a tentative D call TRBD1 (6 bases). This CDR3 has 13 residues. Looked up from germline, CDR1 is SEHNR and CDR2 is FQNEAQ (reference sequence). Trimming pared 4 bases from V and 6 bases from J, leaving 11 bases between. The CDR3, as DNA: TGTGCCAGCAGCTCCGCAGGGGCCGATACGCAGTATTTT. Translation: CASSSAGADTQYF.

The chain is built from TRBV6-5 and TRBJ2-3; 7 nucleotides align to TRBD1. CDR1 and CDR2 from the germline V gene are MNHEY and SVGAGI. The CDR3 length is 13 residues. V was pared by 6 bases and J by 6 bases, with 6 bases of the junction left unmatched. The chain's CDR3 is CASSRQGVDTQYF. The CDR3 DNA follows: TGTGCCAGCAGCCGGCAGGGGGTGGATACGCAGTATTTT.

The chain employs TRBV6-2 or TRBV6-3 and TRBJ2-2; D might be TRBD1 (5 bases). The V gene's germline CDR1 is MNHEY and CDR2 SVGEGT. V dropped 3 bases and J dropped 4 bases, with 15 bases sitting between them. There are 16 residues in the CDR3. CDR3 bases: TGTGCCAGCAGTTATCGGCCCGGACACGGCACCGGGGAGCTGTTTTTT. The encoded protein is CASSYRPGHGTGELFF.

The rearrangement joins TRBV7-9 to TRBJ2-7, with D unresolved. The CDR3 sequence is 10 residues long. Per germline, CDR1 SEHNR and CDR2 FQNEAQ (reference sequence). V was clipped by 4 bases and J by 7 bases, with 5 bases between them. The CDR3 sequence: CASSSEEQYF. The CDR3 DNA reads TGTGCCAGCAGCTCGGAGGAGCAGTACTTC.

The chain couples TRBV19 to TRBJ1-5; D might be TRBD1 (6 bases). Germline loops: CDR1 LNHDA, CDR2 SQIVND (reference sequence). Trimming removed 10 bases at V and 6 bases at J, with 25 bases between. This CDR3 is built from 16 residues. CDR3 residues: CATKGLRGTPPQPQHF. In nucleotides, the CDR3 is TGTGCCACGAAGGGCCTCAGGGGCACCCCCCCTCAGCCCCAGCATTTT.

In the case of this clone: An end of the junction differs from the germline gene, which may be a read error. This chain links TRBV4-3 with TRBJ2-5, with 10 bases that match TRBD1. The CDR3 totals 17 residues. The germline V gene encodes CDR1 LGHNA and CDR2 YSLEER. CDR3 nucleotides: TGCGCCAGCGGCCAAGACGGGTTAGGGACAGGGGTGGAGACCCAGTACTTC. The encoded protein is CASGQDGLGTGVETQYF.

The chain combines TRBV4-3 with TRBJ2-3; TRBD2 is a possible D gene (6 bases). V was pared by 0 bases and J by 8 bases, with 12 bases between. The CDR3 contains 14 residues. The germline CDR1 and CDR2 sequences are LGHNA and YSLEER. The CDR3 DNA reads TGCGCCAGCAGCCAAGATACGGTGGGGGGTACGCAGTATTTT. Protein product: CASSQDTVGGTQYF.

Of note for this clone: Other DNA sequences from this sample encode an identical CDR3 as well. The CDR3 reads CASSQDRGTYEQYF. CDR3 coding DNA: TGCGCCAGCAGCCAGGACAGGGGAACCTACGAGCAGTACTTC. V and J are TRBV4-3 and TRBJ2-7; 9 positions agree with TRBD1. The CDR3 is 14 amino acids. V shed 3 bases, J shed 2 bases, and the junction held 2 bases outside the gene matches. Germline V CDR1 and CDR2: LGHNA, YSLEER.

This clone was seen a handful of times. The rearrangement links TRBV28 to TRBJ2-2, with D unresolved. The V end was cut by 2 bases, the J end by 2 bases, with 6 bases between. The CDR3 covers 14 residues. The germline gives CDR1 MDHEN, CDR2 SYDVKM. In DNA form, the CDR3 reads TGTGCCAGCAGTTTACGGCACAACACCGGGGAGCTGTTTTTT. This codes for CASSLRHNTGELFF.

V gene TRBV18 combines with J gene TRBJ1-2; D unresolved. Per the germline V gene, CDR1 is KGHSH and CDR2 is LQKENI. Trimming took 1 base from V and 2 from J, leaving 8 bases between them. The CDR3 is made up of 14 amino acids. The DNA of the CDR3 is TGTGCCAGCTCACCACAGGGCCAGAACTATGGCTACACCTTC. Residues: CASSPQGQNYGYTF.

The chain combines TRBV11-2 with TRBJ2-5; 8 bases align to TRBD2. The CDR3 length is 17 residues. Trimming took 1 base from V and 5 from J; bases not matched to a gene: 12. From germline, CDR1 is SGHAT and CDR2 FQNNGV. CDR3 protein: CASSLALAGGSRETQYF. CDR3 DNA sequence: TGTGCCAGCAGCTTAGCCCTCGCGGGGGGCTCCAGGGAGACCCAGTACTTC.

CDR3 loop: CASNAVLGTINTGELFF. The CDR3 DNA reads TGTGCCAGCAATGCCGTGTTGGGAACCATAAACACCGGGGAGCTGTTTTTT. The V gene is TRBV9, the J gene TRBJ2-2; no reliable D call. Germline V gene sequence: CDR1 SGDLS, CDR2 YYNGEE. CDR3 length: 17 amino acids. Trimming took 6 bases from V and 2 from J, leaving 20 bases between them.

As to this clone: The sample contains more than one DNA sequence encoding this CDR3. The chain is built from TRBV4-3 and TRBJ1-1, with D uncertain. The ends were cut back, 0 bases at V and 0 bases at J, with 8 bases in the middle. The CDR3 spans 15 residues. Germline-derived CDR1 and CDR2 are LGHNA and YSLEER. The CDR3 bases are TGCGCCAGCAGCCAAGACAGGTCCCTGAACACTGAAGCTTTCTTT. Its protein is CASSQDRSLNTEAFF.

The V gene is TRBV7-6, the J gene TRBJ2-7; TRBD2 matches 7 bases. Germline V lookup: CDR1 SGHVS, CDR2 FNYEAQ. The CDR3 extends over 19 amino acids. J gave up 5 bases and V 3 bases, and 22 bases lay outside the gene matches. The CDR3: CASSFSLLGGKGVMNEQYF. CDR3 nucleotide sequence: TGTGCCAGCAGCTTTTCTCTTCTGGGAGGGAAGGGAGTGATGAACGAGCAGTACTTC. The variable domain in full, with the rest retrieved from reference TRBV7-6 and TRBJ2-7, is GAGVSQSPRYKVTKRGQDVALRCDPISGHVSLYWYRQALGQGPEFLTYFNYEAQQDKSGLPNDRFSAERPEGSISTLTIQRTEQRDSAMYRCASSFSLLGGKGVMNEQYFGPGTRLTVT.

This chain connects TRBV29-1 to TRBJ2-3; TRBD2 matches 13 bases. There are 17 residues in the CDR3. Trimming at V came to 5 bases and at J to 4 bases, leaving 12 bases not matched to a gene. CDR1 is SQVTM and CDR2 is ANQGSEA in the germline V gene. The CDR3 region has the DNA TGCAGCGTTCGACTAGCGGGGGGCGTTTTACCCCCAGATACGCAGTATTTT. Amino acids: CSVRLAGGVLPPDTQYF.

The rearrangement links TRBV21-1 to TRBJ2-1; the DNA was not compared with TRBD2, the D call given in the table. TRBV21-1 constitutes a pseudogene. The CDR3 loop spans 13 amino acids. The CDR3 is CASRASGDFEQFF. The CDR3 nucleotides are TGTGCCAGCAGAGCTAGCGGGGATTTTGAGCAGTTCTTC.

The rearrangement uses TRBV29-1 and TRBJ2-6; D ambiguous. From germline, CDR1 is SQVTM and CDR2 ANQGSEA. V lost 6 bases and J lost 3, with 12 bases in between. This CDR3 contains 14 residues. The CDR3 loop is CSVDHQNGANVLTF. The CDR3 DNA is TGCAGCGTGGACCATCAGAATGGGGCCAACGTCCTGACTTTC. Variable domain in full (rest from reference TRBV29-1 and TRBJ2-6): SAVISQKPSRDICQRGTSLTIQCQVDSQVTMMFWYRQQPGQSLTLIATANQGSEATYESGFVIDKFPISRPNLTFSTLTVSNMSPEDSSIYLCSVDHQNGANVLTFGAGSRLTVL.

The rearrangement uses TRBV6-5 and TRBJ1-1; TRBD1 might be the D (6 bases). The V and J ends lost 2 bases and 3 bases respectively, with 16 bases between them. From germline, CDR1 is MNHEY and CDR2 SVGAGI. This CDR3 is 16 amino acids long. The CDR3 nucleotides are TGTGCCAGCAGTTACATGGCAGGGGAATTGGACACTGAAGCTTTCTTT. Encoded protein: CASSYMAGELDTEAFF.